This entry features one T cell receptor (beta chain) sequence. Its antigen is not identified. TCRdb analysed the RT-PCR reads with MiXCR anew, one entry per CDR3 protein. This table has approximately 530,000 distinct CDR3 sequences, under 15% appearing once. The CDR3 has 18 amino acids. V shed 4 bases and J shed 6 bases, with 27 bases lying between them. The germline gives CDR1 SGDLS, CDR2 YYNGEE. The data are from a study of response to subunit inactivated influenza vaccine. The study's findings and limits: Authors suggested that a seasonal influenza vaccination recruits few new T cells each time.

The clonotype comes from a man aged 50-59 years who received an inactivated influenza vaccine. Sequencing used PBMCs from blood, obtained roughly 45 days after vaccination. V gene TRBV9 combines with J gene TRBJ2-3; possible D gene TRBD2, 6 bases. The CDR3 DNA reads as TGTGCCAGCAGCCCCCGCGGGGTACTACTCACTTGGGCGGATACGCAGTATTTT. Its protein product is CASSPRGVLLTWADTQYF.